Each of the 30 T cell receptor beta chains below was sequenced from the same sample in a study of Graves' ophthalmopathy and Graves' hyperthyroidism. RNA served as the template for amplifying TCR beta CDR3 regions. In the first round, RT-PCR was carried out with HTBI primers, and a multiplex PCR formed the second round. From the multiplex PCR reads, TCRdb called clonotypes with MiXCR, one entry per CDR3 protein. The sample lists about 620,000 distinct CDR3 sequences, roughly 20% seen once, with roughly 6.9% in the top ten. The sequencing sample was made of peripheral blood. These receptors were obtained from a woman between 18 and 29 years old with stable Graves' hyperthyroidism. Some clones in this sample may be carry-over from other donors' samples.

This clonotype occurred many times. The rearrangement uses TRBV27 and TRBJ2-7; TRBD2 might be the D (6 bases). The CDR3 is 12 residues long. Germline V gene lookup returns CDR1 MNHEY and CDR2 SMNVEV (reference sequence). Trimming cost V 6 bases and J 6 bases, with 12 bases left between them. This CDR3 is CASSHGGFEQYF. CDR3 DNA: TGTGCCAGCAGCCATGGGGGGTTCGAGCAGTACTTC.

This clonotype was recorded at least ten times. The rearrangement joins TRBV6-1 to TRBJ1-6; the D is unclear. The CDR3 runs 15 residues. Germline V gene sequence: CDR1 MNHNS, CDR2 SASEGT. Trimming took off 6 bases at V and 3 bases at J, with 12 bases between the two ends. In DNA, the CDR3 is TGTGCCAGCAGCGAATCAGGTTTCTATAATTCACCCCTCCACTTT. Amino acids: CASSESGFYNSPLHF.

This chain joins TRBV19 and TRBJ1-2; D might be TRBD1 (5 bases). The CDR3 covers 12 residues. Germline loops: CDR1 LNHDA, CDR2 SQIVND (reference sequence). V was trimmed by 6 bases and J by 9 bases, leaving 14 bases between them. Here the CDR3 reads CASSRDLLRYTF. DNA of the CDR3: TGTGCCAGTAGCCGGGACCTCCTGCGCTACACCTTC. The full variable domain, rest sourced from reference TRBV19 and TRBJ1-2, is DGGITQSPKYLFRKEGQNVTLSCEQNLNHDAMYWYRQDPGQGLRLIYYSQIVNDFQKGDIAEGYSVSREKKESFPLTVTSAQKNPTAFYLCASSRDLLRYTFGSGTRLTVV.

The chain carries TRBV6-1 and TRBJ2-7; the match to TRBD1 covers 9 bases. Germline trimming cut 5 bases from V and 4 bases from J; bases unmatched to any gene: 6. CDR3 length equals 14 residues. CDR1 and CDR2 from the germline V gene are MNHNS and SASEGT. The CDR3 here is CASSRQGVGYEQYF. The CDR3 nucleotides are TGTGCCAGCAGTCGACAGGGGGTAGGTTACGAGCAGTACTTC.

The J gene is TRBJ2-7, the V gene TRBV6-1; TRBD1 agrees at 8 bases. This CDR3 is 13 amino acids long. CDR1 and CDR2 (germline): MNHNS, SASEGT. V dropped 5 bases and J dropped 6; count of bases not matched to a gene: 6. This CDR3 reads CASSTRTGSEQYF. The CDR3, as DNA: TGTGCCAGCAGTACACGGACAGGGAGCGAGCAGTACTTC.

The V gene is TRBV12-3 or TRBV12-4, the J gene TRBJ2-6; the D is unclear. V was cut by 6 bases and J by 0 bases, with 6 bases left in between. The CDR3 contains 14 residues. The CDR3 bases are TGTGCCAGCAGGGACGACTCTGGGGCCAACGTCCTGACTTTC. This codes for CASRDDSGANVLTF.

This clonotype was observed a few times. CDR3 protein: CSAPGGGNTGELFF. The DNA of the CDR3 is TGCAGTGCTCCAGGGGGGGGAAACACCGGGGAGCTGTTTTTT. V is TRBV20-1 and J is TRBJ2-2; D might be TRBD1 or TRBD2, each matching 7 bases. V shed 5 bases and J shed 2 bases, with 12 bases lying between them. The CDR3 runs to 14 residues. Germline assignment: CDR1 DFQATT and CDR2 SNEGSKA (reference sequence).

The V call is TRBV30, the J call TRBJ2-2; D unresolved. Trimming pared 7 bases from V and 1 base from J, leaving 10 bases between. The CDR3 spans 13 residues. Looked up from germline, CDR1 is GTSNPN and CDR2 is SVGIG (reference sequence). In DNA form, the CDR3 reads TGTGCCTTAAAGAATGGGAACACCGGGGAGCTGTTTTTT. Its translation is CALKNGNTGELFF.

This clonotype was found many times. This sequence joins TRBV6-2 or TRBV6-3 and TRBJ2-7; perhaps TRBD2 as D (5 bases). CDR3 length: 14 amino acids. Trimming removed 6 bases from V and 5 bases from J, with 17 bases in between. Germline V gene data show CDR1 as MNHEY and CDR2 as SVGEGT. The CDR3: CASRKLPGIHEQYF. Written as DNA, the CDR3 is TGTGCCAGCAGAAAGCTGCCGGGGATCCACGAGCAGTACTTC.

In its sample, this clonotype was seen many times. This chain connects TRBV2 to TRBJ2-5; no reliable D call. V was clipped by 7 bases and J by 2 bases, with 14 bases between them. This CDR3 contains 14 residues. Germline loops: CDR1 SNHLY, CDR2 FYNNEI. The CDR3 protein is CASTVDSIQETQYF. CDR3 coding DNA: TGTGCCAGCACCGTTGATTCCATTCAAGAGACCCAGTACTTC.

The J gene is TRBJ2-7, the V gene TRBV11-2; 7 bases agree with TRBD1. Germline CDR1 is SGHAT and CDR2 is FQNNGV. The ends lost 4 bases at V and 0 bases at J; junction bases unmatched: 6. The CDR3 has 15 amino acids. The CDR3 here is CASSSRTGNSYEQYF. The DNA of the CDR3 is TGTGCCAGCAGCTCGAGGACAGGTAACTCCTACGAGCAGTACTTC.

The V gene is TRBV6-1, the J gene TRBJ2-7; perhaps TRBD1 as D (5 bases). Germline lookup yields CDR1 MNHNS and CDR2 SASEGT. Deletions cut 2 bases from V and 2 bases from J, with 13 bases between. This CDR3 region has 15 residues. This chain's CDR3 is CASSEFEGAAYEQYF. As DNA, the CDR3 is TGTGCCAGCAGTGAATTTGAAGGGGCAGCCTACGAGCAGTACTTC.

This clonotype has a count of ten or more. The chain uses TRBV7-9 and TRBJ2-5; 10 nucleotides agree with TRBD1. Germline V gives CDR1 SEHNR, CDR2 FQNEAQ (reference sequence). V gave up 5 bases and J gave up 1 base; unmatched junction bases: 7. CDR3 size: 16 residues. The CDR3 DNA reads TGTGCCAGCAGCGCCCGACAGGGGGCAATCCAAGAGACCCAGTACTTC. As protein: CASSARQGAIQETQYF.

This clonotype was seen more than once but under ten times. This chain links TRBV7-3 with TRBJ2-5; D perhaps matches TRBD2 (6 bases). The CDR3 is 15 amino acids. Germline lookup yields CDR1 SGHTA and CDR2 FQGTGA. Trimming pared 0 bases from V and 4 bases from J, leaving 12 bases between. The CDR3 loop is CASSLTRERGETQYF. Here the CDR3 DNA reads TGTGCCAGCAGCTTAACCCGGGAGAGGGGAGAGACCCAGTACTTC. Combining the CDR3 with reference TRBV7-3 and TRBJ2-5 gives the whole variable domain GAGVSQTPSNKVTEKGKYVELRCDPISGHTALYWYRQSLGQGPEFLIYFQGTGAADDSGLPNDRFFAVRPEGSVSTLKIQRTERGDSAVYLCASSLTRERGETQYFGPGTRLLVL.

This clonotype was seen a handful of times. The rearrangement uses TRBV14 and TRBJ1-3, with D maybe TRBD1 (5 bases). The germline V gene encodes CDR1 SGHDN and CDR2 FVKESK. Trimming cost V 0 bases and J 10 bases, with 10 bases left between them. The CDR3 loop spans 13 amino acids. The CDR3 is CASSQEKGRTIYF. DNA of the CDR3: TGTGCCAGCAGCCAAGAAAAGGGGAGGACCATATATTTT.

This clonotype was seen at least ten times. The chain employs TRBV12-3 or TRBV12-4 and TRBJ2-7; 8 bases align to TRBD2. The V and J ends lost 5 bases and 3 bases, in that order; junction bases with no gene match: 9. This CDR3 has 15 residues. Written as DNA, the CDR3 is TGTGCCAGCAGTCCTCTAGCGGGTCCGCGCTACGAGCAGTACTTC. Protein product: CASSPLAGPRYEQYF.

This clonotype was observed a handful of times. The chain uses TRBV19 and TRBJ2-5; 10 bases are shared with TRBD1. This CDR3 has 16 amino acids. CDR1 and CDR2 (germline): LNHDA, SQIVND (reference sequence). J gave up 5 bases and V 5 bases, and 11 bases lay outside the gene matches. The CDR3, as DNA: TGTGCCAGTAGTTACTTGCCGGGACAGGGGTCTGAGACCCAGTACTTC. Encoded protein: CASSYLPGQGSETQYF.

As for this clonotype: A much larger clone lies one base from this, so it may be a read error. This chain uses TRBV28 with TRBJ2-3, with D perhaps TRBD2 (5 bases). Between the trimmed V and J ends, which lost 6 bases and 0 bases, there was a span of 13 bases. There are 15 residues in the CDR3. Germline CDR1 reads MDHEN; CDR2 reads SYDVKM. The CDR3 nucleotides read TGTGCCAGCAGAGCCAGGACTGCTAGCACAGATACGCAGTATTTT. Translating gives CASRARTASTDTQYF.

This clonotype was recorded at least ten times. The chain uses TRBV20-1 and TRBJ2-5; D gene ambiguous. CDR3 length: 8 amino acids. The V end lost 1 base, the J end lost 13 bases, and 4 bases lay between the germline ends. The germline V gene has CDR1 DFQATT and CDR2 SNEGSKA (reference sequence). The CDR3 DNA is TGCAGTGCTAGAGGGACGTACTTC. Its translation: CSARGTYF.

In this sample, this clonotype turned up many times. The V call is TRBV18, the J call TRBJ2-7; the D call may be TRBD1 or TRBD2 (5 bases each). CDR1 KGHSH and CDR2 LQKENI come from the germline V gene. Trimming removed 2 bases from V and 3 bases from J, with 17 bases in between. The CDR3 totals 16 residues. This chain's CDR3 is CASSPKGVRDVYEQYF. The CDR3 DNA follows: TGTGCCAGCTCACCAAAAGGTGTCAGGGACGTCTACGAGCAGTACTTC. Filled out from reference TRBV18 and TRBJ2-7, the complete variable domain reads NAGVMQNPRHLVRRRGQEARLRCSPMKGHSHVYWYRQLPEEGLKFMVYLQKENIIDESGMPKERFSAEFPKEGPSILRIQQVVRGDSAAYFCASSPKGVRDVYEQYFGPGTRLTVT.

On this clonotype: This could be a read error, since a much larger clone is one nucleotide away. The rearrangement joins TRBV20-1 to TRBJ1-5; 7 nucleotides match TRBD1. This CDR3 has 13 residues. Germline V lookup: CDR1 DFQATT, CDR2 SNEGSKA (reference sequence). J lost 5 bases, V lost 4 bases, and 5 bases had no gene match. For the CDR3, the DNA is TGCAGTGCTACGCAGGGGGGCGATCAGCCCCAGCATTTT. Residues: CSATQGGDQPQHF.

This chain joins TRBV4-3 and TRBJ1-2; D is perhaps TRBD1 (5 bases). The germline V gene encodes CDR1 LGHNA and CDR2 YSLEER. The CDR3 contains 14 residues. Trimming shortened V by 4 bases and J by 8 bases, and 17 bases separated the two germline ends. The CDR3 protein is CASSPPGTSKGYTF. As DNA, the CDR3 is TGCGCCAGCAGCCCTCCCGGGACCTCCAAAGGCTACACCTTC.

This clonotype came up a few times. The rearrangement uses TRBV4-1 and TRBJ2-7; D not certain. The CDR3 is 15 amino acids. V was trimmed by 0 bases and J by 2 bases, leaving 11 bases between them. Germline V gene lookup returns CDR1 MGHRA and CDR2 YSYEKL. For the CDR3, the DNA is TGCGCCAGCAGCCAAGATTTTTCCCCGGCCTACGAGCAGTACTTC. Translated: CASSQDFSPAYEQYF.

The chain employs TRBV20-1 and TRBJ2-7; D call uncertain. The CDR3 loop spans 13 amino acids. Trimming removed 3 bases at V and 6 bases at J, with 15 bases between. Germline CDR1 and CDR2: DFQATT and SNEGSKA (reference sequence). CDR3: CSARRVLYTEQYF. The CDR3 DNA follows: TGCAGTGCTAGGAGAGTATTATACACCGAGCAGTACTTC.

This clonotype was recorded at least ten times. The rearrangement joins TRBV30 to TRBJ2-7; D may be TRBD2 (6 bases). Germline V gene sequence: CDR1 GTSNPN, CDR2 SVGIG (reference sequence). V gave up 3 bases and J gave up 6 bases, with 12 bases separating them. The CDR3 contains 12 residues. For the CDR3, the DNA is TGTGCCTGGAGCCGGTCGGGGGTCGAGCAGTACTTC. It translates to CAWSRSGVEQYF.

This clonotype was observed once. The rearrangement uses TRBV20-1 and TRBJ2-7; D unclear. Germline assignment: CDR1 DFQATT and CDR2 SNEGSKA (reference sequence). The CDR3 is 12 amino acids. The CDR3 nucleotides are TGCAGCGCCCGTAAGTCACTCTACGAGCAGTACTTC. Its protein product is CSARKSLYEQYF.

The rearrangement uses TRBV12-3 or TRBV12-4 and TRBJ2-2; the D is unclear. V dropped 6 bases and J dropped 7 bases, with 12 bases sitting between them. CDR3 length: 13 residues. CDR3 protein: CASSPQLGGELFF. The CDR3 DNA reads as TGTGCCAGCAGCCCTCAATTGGGCGGGGAGCTGTTTTTT.

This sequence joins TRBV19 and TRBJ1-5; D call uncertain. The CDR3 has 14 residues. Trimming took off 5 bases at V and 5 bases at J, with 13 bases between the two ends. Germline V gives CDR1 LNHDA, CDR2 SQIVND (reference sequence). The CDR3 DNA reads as TGTGCCAGTAGTTGGGCCCACGGCGATCAGCCCCAGCATTTT. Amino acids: CASSWAHGDQPQHF. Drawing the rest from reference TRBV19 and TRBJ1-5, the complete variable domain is DGGITQSPKYLFRKEGQNVTLSCEQNLNHDAMYWYRQDPGQGLRLIYYSQIVNDFQKGDIAEGYSVSREKKESFPLTVTSAQKNPTAFYLCASSWAHGDQPQHFGDGTRLSIL.

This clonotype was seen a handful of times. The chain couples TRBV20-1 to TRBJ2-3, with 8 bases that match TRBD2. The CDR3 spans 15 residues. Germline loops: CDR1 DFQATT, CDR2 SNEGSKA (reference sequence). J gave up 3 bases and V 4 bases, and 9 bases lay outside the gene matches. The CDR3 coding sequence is TGCAGTGCTACCAGAAACAGCGGGGGTACAGATACGCAGTATTTT. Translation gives CSATRNSGGTDTQYF.

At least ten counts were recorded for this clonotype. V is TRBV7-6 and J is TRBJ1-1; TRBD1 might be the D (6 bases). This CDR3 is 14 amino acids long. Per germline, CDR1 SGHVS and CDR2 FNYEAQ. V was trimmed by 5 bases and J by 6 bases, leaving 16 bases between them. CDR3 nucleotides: TGTGCCAGCAGCGCTGGGGGCAGAGAGGCTGAAGCTTTCTTT. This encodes CASSAGGREAEAFF.